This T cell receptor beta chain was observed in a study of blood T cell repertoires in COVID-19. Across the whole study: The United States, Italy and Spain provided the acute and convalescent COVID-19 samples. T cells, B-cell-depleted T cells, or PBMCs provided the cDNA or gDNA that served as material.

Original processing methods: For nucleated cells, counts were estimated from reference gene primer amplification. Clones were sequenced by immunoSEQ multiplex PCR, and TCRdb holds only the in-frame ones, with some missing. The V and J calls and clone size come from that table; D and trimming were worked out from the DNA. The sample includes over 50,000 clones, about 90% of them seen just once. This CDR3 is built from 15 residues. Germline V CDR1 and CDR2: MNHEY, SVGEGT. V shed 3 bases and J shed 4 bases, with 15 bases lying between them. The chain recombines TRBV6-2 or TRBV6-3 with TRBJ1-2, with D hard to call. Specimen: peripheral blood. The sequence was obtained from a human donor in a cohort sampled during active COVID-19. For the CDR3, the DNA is TGTGCCAGCAGTTATAGGTCGAACAGCCCCTATGGCTACACCTTC. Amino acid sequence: CASSYRSNSPYGYTF.